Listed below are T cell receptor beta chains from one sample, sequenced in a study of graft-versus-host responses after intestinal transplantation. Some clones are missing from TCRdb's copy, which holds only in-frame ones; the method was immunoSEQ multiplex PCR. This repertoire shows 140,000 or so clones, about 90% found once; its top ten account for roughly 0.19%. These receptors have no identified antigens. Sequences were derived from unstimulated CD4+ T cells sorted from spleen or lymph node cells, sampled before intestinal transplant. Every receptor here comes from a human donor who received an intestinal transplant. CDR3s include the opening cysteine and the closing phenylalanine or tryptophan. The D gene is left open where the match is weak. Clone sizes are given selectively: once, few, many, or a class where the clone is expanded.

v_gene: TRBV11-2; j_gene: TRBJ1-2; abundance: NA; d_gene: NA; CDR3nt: TGTGCCAGCAGCTTAGGAGTAGGACAGAACTATGGCTACACCTTC; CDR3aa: CASSLGVGQNYGYTF
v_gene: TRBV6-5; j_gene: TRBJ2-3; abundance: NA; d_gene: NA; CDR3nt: TGTGCCAGTGCTAGGGAGGCAGATACGCAGTATTTT; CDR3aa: CASAREADTQYF
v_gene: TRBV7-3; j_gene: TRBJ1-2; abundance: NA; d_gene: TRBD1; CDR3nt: TGTGCCAGCAGCCGTGACAGGGTAGGCGGCTACACCTTC; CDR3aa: CASSRDRVGGYTF
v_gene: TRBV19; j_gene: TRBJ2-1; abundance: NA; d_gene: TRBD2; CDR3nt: TGTGCCAGTAGCCTTGGGGGGGGAGCGGTGTTGGGCAATGAGCAGTTCTTC; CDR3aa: CASSLGGGAVLGNEQFF
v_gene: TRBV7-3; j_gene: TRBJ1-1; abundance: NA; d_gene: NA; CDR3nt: TGTGCCAGCAGCTTAGGATTCTCAGGGATGAACACTGAAGCTTTCTTT; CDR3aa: CASSLGFSGMNTEAFF
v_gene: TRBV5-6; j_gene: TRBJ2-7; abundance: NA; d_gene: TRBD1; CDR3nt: TGTGCCAGCAGCTTCCCGGACAGGGGGTACGAGCAGTACTTC; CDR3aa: CASSFPDRGYEQYF
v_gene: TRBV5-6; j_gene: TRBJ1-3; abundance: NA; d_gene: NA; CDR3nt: TGTGCCAGCAGCACCACAACAGGGTACGGAAACACCATATATTTT; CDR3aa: CASSTTTGYGNTIYF
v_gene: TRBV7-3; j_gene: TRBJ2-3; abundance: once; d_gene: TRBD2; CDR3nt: TGTGCCAGCAGCTTGACTAGCGGGAGAGGAGATACGCAGTATTTT; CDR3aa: CASSLTSGRGDTQYF
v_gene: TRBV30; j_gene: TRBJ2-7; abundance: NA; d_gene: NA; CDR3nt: TGTGCCTGGAGTGTACCTGGGCCGTTACCGGGCGAGCAGTACTTC; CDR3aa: CAWSVPGPLPGEQYF
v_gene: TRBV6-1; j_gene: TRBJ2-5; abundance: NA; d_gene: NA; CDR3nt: TGTGCCAGCAGTGCAGGCCAGGGTAAGACCCAGTACTTC; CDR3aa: CASSAGQGKTQYF
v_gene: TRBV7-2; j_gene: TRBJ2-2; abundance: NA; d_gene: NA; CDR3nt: TGTGCCAGCAGCTTACTTCTGTCGGGTGGGGAGCTGTTTTTT; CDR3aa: CASSLLLSGGELFF
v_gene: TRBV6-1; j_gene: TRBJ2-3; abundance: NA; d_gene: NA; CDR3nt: TGTGCCAGCTTGATTGGATGGGGGGATACGCAGTATTTT; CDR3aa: CASLIGWGDTQYF
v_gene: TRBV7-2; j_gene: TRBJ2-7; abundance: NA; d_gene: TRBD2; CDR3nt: TGTGCCAGCAGCTCAGGACTAGCGGGAGGCGAGCAGTACTTC; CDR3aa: CASSSGLAGGEQYF
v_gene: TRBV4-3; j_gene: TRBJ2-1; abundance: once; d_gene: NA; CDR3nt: TGCGCCAGCAGCCAAGAATGGGGACGAGGATTTTACAATGAGCAGTTCTTC; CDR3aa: CASSQEWGRGFYNEQFF
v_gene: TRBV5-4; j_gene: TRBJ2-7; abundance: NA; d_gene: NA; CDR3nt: TGTGCCACCCGGATCCTCGGGTACGAGCAGTACTTC; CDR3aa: CATRILGYEQYF
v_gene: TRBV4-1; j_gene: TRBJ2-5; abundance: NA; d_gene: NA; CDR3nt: TGCGCCAGCAGCCACCCTGAGACGACCCAGTACTTC; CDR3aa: CASSHPETTQYF
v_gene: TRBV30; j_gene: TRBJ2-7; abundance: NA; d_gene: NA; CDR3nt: TGTGCCTGGAGTTTAGGAGGTCGATTCTACGAGCAGTACTTC; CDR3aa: CAWSLGGRFYEQYF
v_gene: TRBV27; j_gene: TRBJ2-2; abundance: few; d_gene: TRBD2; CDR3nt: TGTGCCAGCACCTGGACTAGCGGGAGGAAAGGCACCGGGGAGCTGTTTTTT; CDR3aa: CASTWTSGRKGTGELFF
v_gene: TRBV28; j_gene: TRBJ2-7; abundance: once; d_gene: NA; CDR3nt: TGTGCCAGCAGGGAACCTCTAGCCCCCTACGAGCAGTACTTC; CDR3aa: CASREPLAPYEQYF
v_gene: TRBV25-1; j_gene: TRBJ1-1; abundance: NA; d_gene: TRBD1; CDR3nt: TGTGCCAGCAGTTCGGACAGGCGGAACACTGAAGCTTTCTTT; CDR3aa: CASSSDRRNTEAFF
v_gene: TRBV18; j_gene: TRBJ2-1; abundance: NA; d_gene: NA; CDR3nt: TGTGCCAGCTCACCGGTGGGCTACAATGAGCAGTTCTTC; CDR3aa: CASSPVGYNEQFF
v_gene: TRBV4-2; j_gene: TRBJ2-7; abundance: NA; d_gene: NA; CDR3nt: TGTGCCAGCAGCCAAGATTGGGGGGTTCGCCCCTACGAGCAGTACTTC; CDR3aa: CASSQDWGVRPYEQYF
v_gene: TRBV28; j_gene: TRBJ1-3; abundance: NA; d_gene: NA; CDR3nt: TGTGCCAGCAGGATCTCTGGAAACACCATATATTTT; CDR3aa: CASRISGNTIYF
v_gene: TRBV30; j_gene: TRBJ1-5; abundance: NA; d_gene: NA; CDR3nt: TGTGCCTGGAGTGTACAGGGCGGTCAGCCCCAGCATTTT; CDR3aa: CAWSVQGGQPQHF
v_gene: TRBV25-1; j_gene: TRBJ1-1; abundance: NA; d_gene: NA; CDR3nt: TGTGCCAGCAGTTTACCAGGGAGCTCTGAAGCTTTCTTT; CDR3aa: CASSLPGSSEAFF
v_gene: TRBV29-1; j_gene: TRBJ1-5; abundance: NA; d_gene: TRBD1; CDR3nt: TGCAGCGCCGGGACAGGGAATCAGCCCCAGCATTTT; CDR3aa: CSAGTGNQPQHF
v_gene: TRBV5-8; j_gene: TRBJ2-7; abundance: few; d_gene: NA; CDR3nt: TGTGCCAGCAGCTTGCCGTCGGGCTCCCCAAACTACGAGCAGTACTTC; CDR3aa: CASSLPSGSPNYEQYF
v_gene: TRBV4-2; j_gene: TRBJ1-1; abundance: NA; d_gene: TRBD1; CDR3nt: TGTGCCAGCAGCCAAGGGGTGGACAGGGACCGAAACACTGAAGCTTTCTTT; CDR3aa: CASSQGVDRDRNTEAFF
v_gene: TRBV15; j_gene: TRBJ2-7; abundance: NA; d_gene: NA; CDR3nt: TGTGCCACCAGGAGCACTAGGGCGAGCAGGGCTGAGCAGTACTTC; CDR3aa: CATRSTRASRAEQYF
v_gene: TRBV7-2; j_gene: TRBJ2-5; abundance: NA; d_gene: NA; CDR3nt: TGTGCCAGCAGCTTGGAGGGGGTTGAGACCCAGTACTTC; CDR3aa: CASSLEGVETQYF
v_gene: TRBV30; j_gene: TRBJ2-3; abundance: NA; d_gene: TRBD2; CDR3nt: TGTGCCTGGAGTGTGACTAGCGGCCGCACAGATACGCAGTATTTT; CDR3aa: CAWSVTSGRTDTQYF
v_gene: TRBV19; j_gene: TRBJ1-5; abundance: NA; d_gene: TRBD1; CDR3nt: TGTGCCAGTAGTCCCATACCGGGACAGGGTCATCAGCCCCAGCATTTT; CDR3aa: CASSPIPGQGHQPQHF
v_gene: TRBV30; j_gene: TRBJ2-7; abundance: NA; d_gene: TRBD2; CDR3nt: TGTGCCTGGTCTAGCGGGAGGGCCTACGAGCAGTACTTC; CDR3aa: CAWSSGRAYEQYF
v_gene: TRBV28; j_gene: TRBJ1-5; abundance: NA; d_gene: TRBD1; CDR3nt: TGTGCCAGCAGCCCCGGGACAGGGGGTTATCAGCCCCAGCATTTT; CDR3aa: CASSPGTGGYQPQHF
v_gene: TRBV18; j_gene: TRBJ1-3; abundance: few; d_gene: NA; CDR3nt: TGTGCCAGCTCACCGAGGGAGGATCCTGGAAACACCATATATTTT; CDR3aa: CASSPREDPGNTIYF